This TCR beta chain came from a study of human T cells and chemical hapten exposure. Across the whole study: Cases of alopecia areata, totalis or universalis occurred in a predominantly female patient group. Study results and limitations: With regard to DPC sensitization, TCRs above 1 in 1000 frequency did not change.

The time point denotes: patch test 1, 2 weeks after DPC sensitization. Described treatment: therapeutic diphenylcyclopropenone sensitization with weekly scalp DPC. Trimming removed 2 bases from V and 1 base from J, with 6 bases in between. The CDR3 sequence is 15 residues long. Germline V gene data show CDR1 as MGHDK and CDR2 as SYGVNS. This clonotype showed up just a few times. Its antigen is unidentified. Individual cDNA molecules each carried unique molecular identifiers attached by the library. TCRdb independently ran MiXCR on the RACE reads; one entry per CDR3 protein. The table has 150,000 to 200,000 distinct CDR3 sequences, about a fifth seen once.

The receptor comes from a woman between 45 and 65 years old with alopecia areata. Some clones in this sample may be carry-over from other donors' samples. The material sequenced was whole blood, taken in connection with sensitization to the hapten diphenylcyclopropenone (DPC). V gene TRBV25-1 combines with J gene TRBJ2-6; D uncertain. This CDR3 reads CASSEQGSGANVLTF. The DNA of the CDR3 is TGTGCCAGCAGTGAACAAGGGTCTGGGGCCAACGTCCTGACTTTC.